Below, 8 T cell receptor beta chains from the same sample are listed, as sequenced in a study of blood T cell repertoires in COVID-19. The protocol was immunoSEQ multiplex PCR, while the TCRdb copy is restricted to in-frame clones and leaves out a portion. The table has about 370,000 clones, roughly 86% seen once. Specimen: PBMCs or T cells enriched from blood (not recorded which). Source of these receptors: a woman aged 25 to 39 who had recovered from COVID-19.

The table lists this clone with a count of one. An end of the junction does not agree with germline; a read error may underlie this. The genes are TRBV29-1 and TRBJ2-1, with D tentatively TRBD1 (6 bases). Germline loops: CDR1 SQVTM, CDR2 ANQGSEA. The CDR3 spans 16 residues. The DNA of the CDR3 is TGCAGCGTTGAAAAGGGGGTCGGAATTCCCAGCAATGCGCAGTTCTTC. Its translation: CSVEKGVGIPSNAQFF.

The chain is built from TRBV7-2 and TRBJ2-4; weak D call: TRBD2 (5 bases). The ends were cut back, 5 bases at V and 2 bases at J, with 16 bases in the middle. The germline gives CDR1 SGHTA, CDR2 FQGNSA. The CDR3 spans 16 residues. As DNA, the CDR3 is TGTGCCAGCAGCCTAAATCGGGGTTTTACCAAAAACATTCAGTACTTC. Translation: CASSLNRGFTKNIQYF. The full variable domain, in which reference TRBV7-2 and TRBJ2-4 provide the parts outside the CDR3, is GAGVSQSPSNKVTEKGKDVELRCDPISGHTALYWYRQSLGQGLEFLIYFQGNSAPDKSGLPSDRFSAERTGGSVSTLTIQRTQQEDSAVYLCASSLNRGFTKNIQYFGAGTRLSVL.

V usage is TRBV30 and J usage is TRBJ2-2, with D tentatively TRBD1 (7 bases). Trimming shortened V by 0 bases and J by 5 bases, and 13 bases separated the two germline ends. Germline V gene data show CDR1 as GTSNPN and CDR2 as SVGIG (reference sequence). The CDR3 consists of 15 residues. CDR3 protein: CAWSVKGAGTGELFF. In nucleotides, the CDR3 is TGTGCCTGGAGTGTAAAGGGGGCGGGGACCGGGGAGCTGTTTTTT.

This chain links TRBV3-1 (or the pseudogene TRBV3-2) with TRBJ2-3, with D uncertain. CDR3 length: 17 residues. CDR1 and CDR2 from the germline V gene are LGHDT and YNNKEL (reference sequence). V lost 0 bases to trimming and J lost 0 bases, with 13 bases between them. Here the CDR3 DNA reads TGTGCCAGCAGCCAAGACGCGTTACTAACTAGCACAGATACGCAGTATTTT. It codes for CASSQDALLTSTDTQYF.

The chain recombines TRBV3-1 (or the pseudogene TRBV3-2) with TRBJ1-4; D possibly corresponds to TRBD1 (6 bases). CDR3 length: 16 amino acids. CDR1 is LGHDT and CDR2 is YNNKEL in the germline V gene (reference sequence). Trimming stripped 1 base from V and 7 bases from J, with 16 bases between. The CDR3 DNA is TGTGCCAGCAGCCAAGTCGGGGGGGCGCGCGGTGAAAAACTGTTTTTT. This gives the protein CASSQVGGARGEKLFF.

The chain carries TRBV6-1 and TRBJ2-3; D not resolved. The CDR3 is 15 amino acids. With 1 base removed from V and 2 bases from J, the gap between germline ends came to 10 bases. Germline V gene data show CDR1 as MNHNS and CDR2 as SASEGT. The CDR3 sequence is CASSEVKWLTDTQYF. The CDR3 nucleotides are TGTGCCAGCAGTGAAGTGAAGTGGCTCACAGATACGCAGTATTTT.

This clone has just one count. The rearrangement joins TRBV7-9 to TRBJ1-5; D may be TRBD1 (5 bases). Germline V CDR1 and CDR2: SEHNR, FQNEAQ (reference sequence). This CDR3 has 13 residues. V dropped 5 bases and J dropped 4 bases, with 9 bases sitting between them. CDR3 protein: CASSMGLNQPQHF. In DNA form, the CDR3 reads TGTGCCAGCAGCATGGGACTTAATCAGCCCCAGCATTTT.

CDR3 sequence reads: CASSLGTGGHNEQFF. The CDR3 coding sequence is TGTGCCAGCAGCTTAGGGACAGGGGGCCACAATGAGCAGTTCTTC. V and J are TRBV5-8 and TRBJ2-1; 12 bases fit TRBD1. The CDR3 length is 15 residues. Trimming at V came to 2 bases and at J to 5 bases, leaving 2 bases not matched to a gene. Per germline, CDR1 SGHTS and CDR2 YDEGEE.